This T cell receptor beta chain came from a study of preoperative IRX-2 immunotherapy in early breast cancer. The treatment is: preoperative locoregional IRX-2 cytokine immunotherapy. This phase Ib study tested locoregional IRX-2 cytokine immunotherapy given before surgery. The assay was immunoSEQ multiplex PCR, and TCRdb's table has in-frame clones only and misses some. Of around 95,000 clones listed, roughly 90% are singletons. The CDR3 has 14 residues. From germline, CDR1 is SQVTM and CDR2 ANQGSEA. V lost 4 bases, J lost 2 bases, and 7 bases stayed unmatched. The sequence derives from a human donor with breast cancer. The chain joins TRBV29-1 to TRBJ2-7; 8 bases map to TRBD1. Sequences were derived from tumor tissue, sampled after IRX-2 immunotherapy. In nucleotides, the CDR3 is TGCAGCGTTGCAGGGGGCGTTCACCCCTACGAGCAGTACTTC. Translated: CSVAGGVHPYEQYF.